This T cell receptor (beta chain) stems from a study of blood T cell repertoires in COVID-19. Turning to the study itself: Samples taken during acute and convalescent COVID-19 were collected in the United States, Italy and Spain. The cDNA or gDNA used as material had been derived from T cells, B-cell-depleted T cells, or PBMCs.

Original processing methods: Quantification of nucleated cells was approximated via reference gene primer amplification. This table comes from immunoSEQ multiplex PCR, and its TCRdb copy is limited to in-frame clones, with some not included. That table supplies the V and J calls and clone size; D and trimming were determined from the DNA. The sample yields about 170,000 clones, approximately 86% seen once. A note on this clone: At one boundary the junction diverges from the germline segment, which might be a read error.

This CDR3 spans 14 amino acids. Germline assignment: CDR1 KGHSH and CDR2 LQKENI. This chain uses TRBV18 with TRBJ1-2; TRBD1 agrees at 9 bases. The sequence was obtained from an elderly man with COVID-19, enrolled during active disease. Source material: peripheral blood. This CDR3 reads CASAPDRGDYGYTF. The DNA of the CDR3 is TGTGCCAGCGCACCAGACAGGGGGGACTATGGCTACACCTTC. Looking up the rest from reference TRBV18 and TRBJ1-2 gives the full variable domain: NAGVMQNPRHLVRRRGQEARLRCSPMKGHSHVYWYRQLPEEGLKFMVYLQKENIIDESGMPKERFSAEFPKEGPSILRIQQVVRGDSAAYFCASAPDRGDYGYTFGSGTRLTVV.